This T cell receptor (beta chain) was identified during a study of T cell changes during pregnancy in multiple sclerosis (dated by TCRdb to 2018 to 2020). Regarding the study in general: Changes in the T cell repertoire over the course of pregnancy were examined in this study in women with multiple sclerosis.

V sheds 3 bases and J sheds 8 bases, leaving 16 bases between their ends. The CDR3 starts with the cysteine, ends with the phenylalanine, and has 14 residues. The DNA shown is the 42-base CDR3, in frame from base 1. The germline V gene provides CDR1 MGHRA and CDR2 YSYEKL. To note about this clone: Its antigen is currently not known. No base-level quality is on record; no much larger clone is a single base apart.

The method was the immunoSEQ multiplex PCR assay. Entries here come from immuneACCESS through TCRdb and include only in-frame sequences with V and J called. Some clones fail to appear in such tables; in the studies checked, an unresolved V gene covers under half of the shortfall, and the cause of the remainder is unknown. Here the sample has 90,000 or so clones; under 95% occur a single time. 1.5% to 2% of the sample belongs to the ten largest clones. The starting material was peripheral blood, obtained in the first trimester of pregnancy. The sequence derives from a female donor in good health, enrolled as a control in a pregnancy study. Here the chain combines TRBV4-1 and TRBJ1-2; TRBD1 is a weak D gene call, 6 bases matching. The CDR3 has the sequence CASSQGRGSGGYTF. The bases read TGCGCCAGCAGCCAGGGAAGGGGGTCAGGAGGCTACACCTTC.